The 16 T cell receptor beta chains reported below all come from one sample, sequenced in a study of shared T cell receptors in the human thymus (dated by TCRdb to the early 2020s). The library was produced with the immunoSEQ multiplex PCR assay. TCRdb limited this immuneACCESS table to in-frame rearrangements with V and J called. A share of clones is missing; checked studies link under half to unresolved V genes, and the rest is unexplained. The sample profile shows some 700,000 clones; more than 75% of them were found once. The ten largest account for around 0.0099% of the sample. The same sample was also studied in work on human thymus T cells.

Sample: thymocytes. These receptors all stem from a boy in the first two years of life with a congenital heart defect. Donor details come from another sample of the same person, matched by shared clones.

The rearrangement uses TRBV4-2 and TRBJ2-3; D call uncertain. This CDR3 comprises 15 residues. Germline assignment: CDR1 LGHNA and CDR2 YNFKEQ. Trimming removed 0 bases at V and 2 bases at J, with 9 bases between. The CDR3 loop reads CASSQDWRNTDTQYF. CDR3 in DNA: TGTGCCAGCAGCCAAGACTGGCGGAACACAGATACGCAGTATTTT.

The J gene is TRBJ2-3, the V gene TRBV6-1; D gene uncertain. The CDR3 has 16 amino acids. Germline loops: CDR1 MNHNS, CDR2 SASEGT. V was pared by 4 bases and J by 3 bases, with 17 bases between. This CDR3 reads CASSARLTHGTDTQYF. The CDR3 region has the DNA TGTGCCAGCAGTGCCCGTCTAACCCACGGGACAGATACGCAGTATTTT.

The rearrangement joins TRBV4-3 to TRBJ2-1; 8 bases align to TRBD2. The CDR3 contains 19 residues. Germline V lookup: CDR1 LGHNA, CDR2 YSLEER. Germline trimming cut 0 bases from V and 0 bases from J; bases unmatched to any gene: 10. The CDR3 here is CASSQDIPSGPSSYNEQFF. CDR3 coding DNA: TGCGCCAGCAGCCAAGATATCCCTAGCGGGCCCTCCTCCTACAATGAGCAGTTCTTC.

V gene TRBV28 combines with J gene TRBJ2-1; 7 bases align to TRBD2. Germline-derived CDR1 and CDR2 are MDHEN and SYDVKM. J lost 2 bases, V lost 5 bases, and 9 bases had no gene match. CDR3 size: 16 residues. CDR3 coding DNA: TGTGCCAGCAGTCCACTTGCTAGCGGCGCCTACAATGAGCAGTTCTTC. Translating it yields CASSPLASGAYNEQFF.

The chain uses TRBV7-9 and TRBJ2-1; D gene ambiguous. Germline CDR1 and CDR2: SEHNR and FQNEAQ (reference sequence). CDR3 size: 13 residues. Trimming removed 3 bases at V and 9 bases at J, with 12 bases between. The CDR3 region has the DNA TGTGCCAGCAGCTTTGAGAGCCCCGGTGAGCAGTTCTTC. This encodes CASSFESPGEQFF.

The chain recombines TRBV25-1 with TRBJ1-1; D is undetermined. Germline V lookup: CDR1 MGHDK, CDR2 SYGVNS. Trimming took off 6 bases at V and 4 bases at J, with 12 bases between the two ends. The CDR3 is made up of 13 amino acids. The CDR3, as DNA: TGTGCCAGCAGGAGAGAGGGAGGCACTGAAGCTTTCTTT. It yields the protein CASRREGGTEAFF. Supplemented by reference TRBV25-1 and TRBJ1-1, the full variable domain reads EADIYQTPRYLVIGTGKKITLECSQTMGHDKMYWYQQDPGMELHLIHYSYGVNSTEKGDLSSESTVSRIRTEHFPLTLESARPSHTSQYLCASRREGGTEAFFGQGTRLTVV.

J is TRBJ1-5 and V is TRBV7-8, with D maybe TRBD1 (5 bases). CDR3 size: 17 residues. Trimming shortened V by 1 base and J by 2 bases, and 15 bases separated the two germline ends. Germline values: CDR1 SGHVS, CDR2 FQNEAQ. DNA for the CDR3: TGTGCCAGCAGCTTAGGCCCCACGTTGACAGGCAATCAGCCCCAGCATTTT. The encoded protein is CASSLGPTLTGNQPQHF.

The chain combines TRBV4-2 with TRBJ1-2; TRBD1 matches at 9 bases. CDR1 is LGHNA and CDR2 is YNFKEQ in the germline V gene. The CDR3 spans 14 residues. V shed 5 bases, J shed 5 bases, and the junction held 6 bases outside the gene matches. This chain's CDR3 is CASSGAGTGYGYTF. DNA of the CDR3: TGTGCCAGCAGCGGAGCCGGGACAGGGTATGGCTACACCTTC.

This chain uses TRBV19 with TRBJ1-5, with D hard to call. V lost 6 bases, J lost 7 bases, and 28 bases lay in between. The germline V gene has CDR1 LNHDA and CDR2 SQIVND (reference sequence). CDR3 length: 18 amino acids. The CDR3 sequence: CASRGGGQKKNSSQPQHF. The CDR3 nucleotides are TGTGCCAGTAGGGGTGGAGGCCAGAAGAAAAATAGCTCGCAGCCCCAGCATTTT.

This chain uses TRBV4-2 with TRBJ2-1, with TRBD2 matching over 13 bases. The germline gives CDR1 LGHNA, CDR2 YNFKEQ. The length of the CDR3 is 18 residues. Losses at the gene ends were 3 bases for V and 9 bases for J; bases not matched to a gene: 14. CDR3 sequence (DNA): TGTGCCAGCAGCCACAACCCCGGGACTAGCGGGACATGGGGTGAGCAGTTCTTC. Amino acids: CASSHNPGTSGTWGEQFF.

The V call is TRBV25-1, the J call TRBJ1-6, with D tentatively TRBD1 (5 bases). This CDR3 is 15 amino acids long. Trimming stripped 7 bases from V and 5 bases from J, with 15 bases between. The V gene's germline CDR1 is MGHDK and CDR2 SYGVNS. This CDR3 reads CASIERGVDNSPLHF. The CDR3 DNA follows: TGTGCCAGCATCGAACGGGGGGTTGATAATTCACCCCTCCACTTT.

V usage is TRBV7-2 and J usage is TRBJ2-7; weak D call: TRBD1 (6 bases). Between the trimmed V and J ends, which lost 1 base and 4 bases, there was a span of 11 bases. CDR1 and CDR2 (germline): SGHTA, FQGNSA. The CDR3 length is 14 residues. CDR3 coding DNA: TGTGCCAGCAGCTTAGGGGACATTGCTTACGAGCAGTACTTC. Encoded protein: CASSLGDIAYEQYF.

V and J are TRBV5-1 and TRBJ2-1; the D is unclear. The germline CDR1 and CDR2 sequences are SGHRS and YFSETQ. Trimming removed 4 bases from V and 9 bases from J, with 14 bases in between. The CDR3 has 13 residues. CDR3 in amino acids: CASSQTSQSEQFF. CDR3 DNA: TGCGCCAGCAGCCAGACTTCCCAGTCTGAGCAGTTCTTC.

The chain couples TRBV4-3 to TRBJ1-2; 8 nucleotides match TRBD1. In germline, CDR1 is LGHNA, CDR2 YSLEER. The CDR3 loop spans 15 amino acids. The junction had 7 bases not matched to a gene; V was cut back by 4 bases and J by 3 bases. This chain's CDR3 is CASSLYYRGDYGYTF. The CDR3 bases are TGCGCCAGCAGCCTCTATTACAGGGGGGACTATGGCTACACCTTC.

In DNA, the CDR3 is TGTGCCAGCAGTTACTCGTGGCGGGACGAGCAGTACTTC. As protein: CASSYSWRDEQYF. The chain uses TRBV6-5 and TRBJ2-7; tentative D call: TRBD2 (5 bases). V was cut by 0 bases and J by 5 bases, with 8 bases left in between. The CDR3 contains 13 residues. The germline V gene has CDR1 MNHEY and CDR2 SVGAGI.

V is TRBV11-2 and J is TRBJ2-2, with 7 bases matching TRBD1. The CDR3 contains 15 residues. Trimming removed 5 bases from V and 5 bases from J; junction bases left unmatched: 8. Germline lookup yields CDR1 SGHAT and CDR2 FQNNGV. The CDR3 region is CASSRTGLGTGELFF. The CDR3 bases are TGTGCCAGCAGCAGGACAGGCCTAGGAACCGGGGAGCTGTTTTTT.